This TCR beta chain is drawn from a study of blood T cell repertoires in COVID-19. Study at large: Sites in the United States, Italy and Spain provided acute and convalescent COVID-19 samples. In each case, the material was cDNA or gDNA derived from T cells, B-cell-depleted T cells, or PBMCs.

V lost 10 bases and J lost 3; bases outside the gene matches: 10. The CDR3 covers 14 residues. Germline assignment: CDR1 ENHRY and CDR2 SYGVKD. As originally analysed: The authors estimated nucleated cell counts from reference gene primer amplification. TCRdb keeps only in-frame clones here, not all; method: immunoSEQ multiplex PCR. V, J and clone size are those of that table, while D and trimming were read from the DNA. The table includes about 46,000 clones, over 70% detected once. Sequenced sample: peripheral blood. The chain has TRBV10-3 and TRBJ2-3; 7 bases are shared with TRBD2. This clonotype was sampled from a human donor with active COVID-19. The donor label of this sample is uncertain. The CDR3 DNA reads TGTGCCACCGTCGGGAGGTGGGGGACAGATACGCAGTATTTT. Translating gives CATVGRWGTDTQYF.